Below, one T cell receptor (beta chain) is given with its context. In the authors' methods: Reference gene primer amplification yielded estimated nucleated cell counts. Only in-frame clones appear in the TCRdb table, and some are missing; sequencing was by immunoSEQ multiplex PCR. V, J and clone size derive from that table, while D and trimming were established from the DNA sequence. The table includes 60,000 to 70,000 clones, 85% to 90% detected once. The data stem from a study of blood T cell repertoires in COVID-19. The germline gives CDR1 SEHNR, CDR2 FQNEAQ (reference sequence). V lost 5 bases and J lost 3; bases outside the gene matches: 4. The CDR3 has 14 residues.

The clonotype was recovered from a woman aged 80 or over with active COVID-19. The chain carries TRBV7-9 and TRBJ1-1; 9 positions match TRBD1. Material for sequencing was peripheral blood. CDR3 bases: TGTGCCAGCAGCGGGGACAGGGTAGACACTGAAGCTTTCTTT. Translation gives CASSGDRVDTEAFF.